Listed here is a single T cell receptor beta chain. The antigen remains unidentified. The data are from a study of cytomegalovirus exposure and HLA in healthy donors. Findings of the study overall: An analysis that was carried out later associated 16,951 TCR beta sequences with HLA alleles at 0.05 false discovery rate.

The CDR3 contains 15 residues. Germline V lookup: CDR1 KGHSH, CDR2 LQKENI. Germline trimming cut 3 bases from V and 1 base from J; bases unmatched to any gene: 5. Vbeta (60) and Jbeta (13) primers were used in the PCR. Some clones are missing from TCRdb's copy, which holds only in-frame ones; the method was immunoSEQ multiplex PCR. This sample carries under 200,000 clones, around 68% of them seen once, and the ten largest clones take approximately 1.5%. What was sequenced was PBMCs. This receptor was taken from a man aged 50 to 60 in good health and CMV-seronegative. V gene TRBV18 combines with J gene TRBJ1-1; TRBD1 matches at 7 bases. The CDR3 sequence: CASSPAGTANTEAFF. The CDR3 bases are TGTGCCAGCTCACCCGCCGGGACAGCGAACACTGAAGCTTTCTTT. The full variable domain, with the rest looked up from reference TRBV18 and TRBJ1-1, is NAGVMQNPRHLVRRRGQEARLRCSPMKGHSHVYWYRQLPEEGLKFMVYLQKENIIDESGMPKERFSAEFPKEGPSILRIQQVVRGDSAAYFCASSPAGTANTEAFFGQGTRLTVV.